This T cell receptor (beta chain) was sequenced for a study of T cells in Graves' hyperthyroidism and ophthalmopathy. Germline CDR1 SGHRS, CDR2 YFSETQ. The CDR3 is 15 residues long. Trimming cost V 4 bases and J 3 bases; bases outside gene matches: 8. This clonotype appeared a few times. TCR beta CDR3 region amplification was performed from RNA transcripts. The HTBI primer set drove a first-round RT-PCR of the TCR CDR3. TCRdb re-analysed the multiplex PCR reads in MiXCR, keeping a single row per CDR3 protein. The sample records about 700,000 distinct CDR3 sequences, just under 45% being singletons. This chain links TRBV5-1 with TRBJ2-7; 9 bases agree with TRBD1. This TCR was recovered from an adult man with Graves' disease, either hyperthyroidism or ophthalmopathy (not recorded which). Material: peripheral blood or thyroid tissue (not recorded which). This CDR3 is CASSAPGQGVYEQYF. The CDR3 nucleotides are TGCGCCAGCAGCGCCCCGGGACAGGGCGTCTACGAGCAGTACTTC.